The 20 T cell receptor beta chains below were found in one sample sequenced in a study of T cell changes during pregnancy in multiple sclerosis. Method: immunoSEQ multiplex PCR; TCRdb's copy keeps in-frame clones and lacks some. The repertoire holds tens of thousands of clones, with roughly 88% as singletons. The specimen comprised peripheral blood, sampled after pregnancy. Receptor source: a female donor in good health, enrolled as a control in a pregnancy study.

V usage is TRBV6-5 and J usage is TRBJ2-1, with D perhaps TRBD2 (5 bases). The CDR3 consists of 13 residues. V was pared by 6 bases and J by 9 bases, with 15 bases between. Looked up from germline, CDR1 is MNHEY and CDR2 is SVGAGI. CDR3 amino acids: CASSMAARGEQFF. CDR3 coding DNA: TGTGCCAGCAGCATGGCAGCCCGGGGTGAGCAGTTCTTC.

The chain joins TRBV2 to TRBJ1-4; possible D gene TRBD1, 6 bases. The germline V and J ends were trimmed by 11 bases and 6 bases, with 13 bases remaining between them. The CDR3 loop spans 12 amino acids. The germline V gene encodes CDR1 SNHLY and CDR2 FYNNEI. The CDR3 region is CAGSRQDEKLFF. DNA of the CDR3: TGTGCCGGCTCAAGACAGGATGAAAAACTGTTTTTT.

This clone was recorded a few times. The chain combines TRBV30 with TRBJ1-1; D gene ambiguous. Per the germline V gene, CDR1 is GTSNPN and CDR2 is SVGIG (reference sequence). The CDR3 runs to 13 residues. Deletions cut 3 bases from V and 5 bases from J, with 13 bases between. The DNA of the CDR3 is TGTGCCTGGAGCCTGATAAGACAAACTGAAGCTTTCTTT. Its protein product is CAWSLIRQTEAFF.

CDR3 loop: CASSPTGGGANSPLHF. In nucleotides, the CDR3 is TGTGCCAGCAGCCCTACCGGGGGAGGGGCTAATTCACCCCTCCACTTT. The J gene is TRBJ1-6, the V gene TRBV5-5, with D perhaps matching TRBD1 (5 bases). Per germline, CDR1 SGHKS and CDR2 YYEKEE (reference sequence). This CDR3 has 16 amino acids. V was shortened by 4 bases and J by 6 bases, with 17 bases between the two germline ends.

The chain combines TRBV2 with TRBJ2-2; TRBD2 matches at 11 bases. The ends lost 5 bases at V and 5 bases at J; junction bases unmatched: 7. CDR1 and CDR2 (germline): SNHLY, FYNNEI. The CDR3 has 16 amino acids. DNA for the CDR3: TGTGCCAGCAGTTTTAGCGGGGGGGTGTTAACCGGGGAGCTGTTTTTT. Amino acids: CASSFSGGVLTGELFF.

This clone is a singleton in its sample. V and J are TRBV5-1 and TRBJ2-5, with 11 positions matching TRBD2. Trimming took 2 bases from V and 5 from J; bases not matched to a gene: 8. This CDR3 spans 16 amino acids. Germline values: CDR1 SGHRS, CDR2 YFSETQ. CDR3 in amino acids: CASSFGSGGAWETQYF. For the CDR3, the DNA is TGCGCCAGCAGCTTCGGTAGCGGGGGGGCATGGGAGACCCAGTACTTC.

This chain's CDR3 is CASSLYRGGTGSNTEAFF. The CDR3 DNA follows: TGTGCCAGCAGTTTATACCGAGGCGGGACAGGGTCGAACACTGAAGCTTTCTTT. The V and J genes are TRBV27 and TRBJ1-1, with 9 bases identical to TRBD1. After removal of 1 base from V and 1 base from J, the junction contained 10 bases not matched to a gene. The germline V gene encodes CDR1 MNHEY and CDR2 SMNVEV (reference sequence). The CDR3 is made up of 18 amino acids.

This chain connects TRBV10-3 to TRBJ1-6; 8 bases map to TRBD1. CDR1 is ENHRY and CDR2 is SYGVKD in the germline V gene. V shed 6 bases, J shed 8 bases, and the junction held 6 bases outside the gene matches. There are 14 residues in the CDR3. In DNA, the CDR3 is TGTGCCATCAGGGACAGGGAAAGAGATTCACCCCTCCACTTT. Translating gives CAIRDRERDSPLHF.

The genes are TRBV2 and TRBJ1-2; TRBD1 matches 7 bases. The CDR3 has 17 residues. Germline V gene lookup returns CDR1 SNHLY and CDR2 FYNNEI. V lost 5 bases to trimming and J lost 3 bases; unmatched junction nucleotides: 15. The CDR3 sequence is CASSRRQGVLGDYGYTF. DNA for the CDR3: TGTGCCAGCAGTAGGAGGCAGGGGGTTCTGGGGGACTATGGCTACACCTTC. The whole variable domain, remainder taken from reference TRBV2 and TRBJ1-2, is EPEVTQTPSHQVTQMGQEVILRCVPISNHLYFYWYRQILGQKVEFLVSFYNNEISEKSEIFDDQFSVERPDGSNFTLKIRSTKLEDSAMYFCASSRRQGVLGDYGYTFGSGTRLTVV.

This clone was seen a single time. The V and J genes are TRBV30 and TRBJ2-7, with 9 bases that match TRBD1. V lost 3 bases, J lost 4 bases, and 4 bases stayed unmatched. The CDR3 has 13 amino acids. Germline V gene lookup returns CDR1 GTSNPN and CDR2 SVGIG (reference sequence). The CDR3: CAWRTGGLYEQYF. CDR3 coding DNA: TGTGCCTGGAGGACAGGGGGTCTGTACGAGCAGTACTTC.

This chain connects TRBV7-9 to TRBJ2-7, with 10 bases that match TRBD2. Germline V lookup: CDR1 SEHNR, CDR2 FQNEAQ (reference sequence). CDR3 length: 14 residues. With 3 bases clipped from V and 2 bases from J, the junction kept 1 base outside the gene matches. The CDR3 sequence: CASSFGLAAYEQYF. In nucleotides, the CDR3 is TGTGCCAGCAGCTTTGGACTAGCGGCCTACGAGCAGTACTTC.

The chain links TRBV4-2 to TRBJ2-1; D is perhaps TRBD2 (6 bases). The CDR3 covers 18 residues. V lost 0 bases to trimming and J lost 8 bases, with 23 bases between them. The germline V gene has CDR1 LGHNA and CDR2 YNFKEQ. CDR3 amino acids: CASSQEGESSLAFDEQFF. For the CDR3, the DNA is TGTGCCAGCAGCCAAGAGGGAGAGTCTTCTCTAGCGTTCGATGAGCAGTTCTTC.

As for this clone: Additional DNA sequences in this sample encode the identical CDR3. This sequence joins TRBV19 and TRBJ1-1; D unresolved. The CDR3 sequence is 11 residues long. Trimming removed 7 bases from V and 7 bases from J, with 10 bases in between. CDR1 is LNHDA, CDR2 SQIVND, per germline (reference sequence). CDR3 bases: TGTGCCAGTATTTCTTTCGGTGAAGCTTTCTTT. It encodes CASISFGEAFF.

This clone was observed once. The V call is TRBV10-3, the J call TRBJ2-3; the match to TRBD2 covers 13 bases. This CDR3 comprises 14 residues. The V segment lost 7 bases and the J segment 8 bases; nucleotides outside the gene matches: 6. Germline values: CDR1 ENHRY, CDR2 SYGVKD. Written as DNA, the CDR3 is TGTGCCATCACCGGACTAGCGGGGGAAGGTACGCAGTATTTT. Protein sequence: CAITGLAGEGTQYF.

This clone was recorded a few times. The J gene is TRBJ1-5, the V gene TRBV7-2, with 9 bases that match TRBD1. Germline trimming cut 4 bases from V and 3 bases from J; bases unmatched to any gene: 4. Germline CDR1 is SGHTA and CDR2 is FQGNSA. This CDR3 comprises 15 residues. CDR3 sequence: CASSYGTGSNQPQHF. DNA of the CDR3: TGTGCCAGCAGCTACGGGACAGGGTCCAATCAGCCCCAGCATTTT.

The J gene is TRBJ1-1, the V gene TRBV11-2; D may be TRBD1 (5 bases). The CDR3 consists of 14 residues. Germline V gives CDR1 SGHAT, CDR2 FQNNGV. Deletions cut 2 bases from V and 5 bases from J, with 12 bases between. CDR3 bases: TGTGCCAGCAGCTTATCAACCAGGGCAACTGAAGCTTTCTTT. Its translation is CASSLSTRATEAFF.

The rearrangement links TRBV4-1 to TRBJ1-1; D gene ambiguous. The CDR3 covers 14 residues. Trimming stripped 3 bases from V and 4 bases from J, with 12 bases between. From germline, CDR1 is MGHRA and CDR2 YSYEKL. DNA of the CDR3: TGCGCCAGCAGCCATTTTGGCCGGGGCACTGAAGCTTTCTTT. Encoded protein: CASSHFGRGTEAFF.

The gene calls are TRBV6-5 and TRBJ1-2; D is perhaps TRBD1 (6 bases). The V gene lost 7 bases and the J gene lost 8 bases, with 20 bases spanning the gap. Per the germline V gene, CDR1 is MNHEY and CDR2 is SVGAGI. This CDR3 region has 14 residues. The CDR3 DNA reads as TGTGCCAGCAAAAAGGGGGAACTCTATCAGGGCTACACCTTC. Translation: CASKKGELYQGYTF.

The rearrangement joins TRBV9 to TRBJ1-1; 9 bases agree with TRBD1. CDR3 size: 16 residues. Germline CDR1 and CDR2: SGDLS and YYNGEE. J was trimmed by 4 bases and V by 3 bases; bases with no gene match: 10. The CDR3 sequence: CASSAGQGRGSTEAFF. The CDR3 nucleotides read TGTGCCAGCAGCGCTGGACAGGGGCGCGGTAGCACTGAAGCTTTCTTT.

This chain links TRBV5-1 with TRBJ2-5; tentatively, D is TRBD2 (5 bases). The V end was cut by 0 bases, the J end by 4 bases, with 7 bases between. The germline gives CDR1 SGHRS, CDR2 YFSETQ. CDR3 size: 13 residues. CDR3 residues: CASSLAEGETQYF. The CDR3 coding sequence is TGCGCCAGCAGCTTGGCCGAGGGAGAGACCCAGTACTTC.